Listed below are T cell receptor beta chains from one sample, sequenced in a study of immune evolution from preneoplasia to lung adenocarcinoma. Data came from immunoSEQ multiplex PCR; TCRdb stores just in-frame clones and leaves some out. In the table there are 6,600 or so clones, roughly 82% of which are singletons. The sequencing sample was made of FFPE lung adenocarcinoma in situ tissue. These TCRs come from a person aged 55-80 years with lung adenocarcinoma. Both conserved end residues are part of each CDR3. Fields, in order: V gene, CDR3 length, CDR3 protein.

TRBV30,14,CAWSSGTGDRKLFF
TRBV21-1,17,CASSLTEEAGRGYGYTF
TRBV9,13,CASSPTLRNGYTF
TRBV6-5,15,CASSYTTGENEKLFF
TRBV7-6,13,CASSLEQQETQYF
TRBV5-4,15,CASSQKTGSGNTIYF
TRBV28,17,CASSLSRGLGGNQPQHF
TRBV2,10,CASSWTEAFF
TRBV9,10,CAEARYGYTF
TRBV6-1,12,CASSPSQETQYF
TRBV19,15,CASSPVGRNLDEQFF
TRBV2,15,CASSLGQGVGEKLFF
TRBV15,16,CATSRGQGTSTDTQYF
TRBV2,12,CASIGSNYGYTF
TRBV6-6,13,CASRQDDNEKLFF
TRBV2,12,CASSYRETEAFF
TRBV6-5,14,CASSYWRDTGELFF
TRBV4-1,14,CASSQGDSTDTQYF
TRBV27,15,CASSLEGLSPDTQYF
TRBV19,15,CASSRTTGRSRELFF
TRBV4-3,16,CASSQEWGSGANVLTF
TRBV5-1,13,CASSLDLVYGYTF
TRBV7-9,17,CASSPGLAGALPYEQYF
TRBV14,13,CASSPRTSGVKYF
TRBV2,13,CASSRDINQPQHF
TRBV6-5,12,CASSGIYDEAFF
TRBV4-1,16,CASSQVPGPGNQPQHF
TRBV5-6,14,CASSLGAINEKLFF
TRBV5-1,16,CASSSAILSDGGGYTF
TRBV5-4,16,CASSLYRVSSTDTQYF
TRBV5-1,15,CASSLATQNTGELFF
TRBV6-5,15,CASSPDSISTDTQYF
TRBV7-2,15,CASSLTGQVWTPQHF
TRBV5-6,13,CASSLGGSYGYTF
TRBV5-1,15,CASTPGTGISYEQYF
TRBV14,16,CASSQLGAGRSNEQFF
TRBV7-9,15,CASSASGVSTDTQYF
TRBV5-8,16,CASSSGTGGVGETQYF
TRBV19,15,CASRHAGNVLVGYTF
TRBV6-1,15,CASSRGGLRAYGYTF
TRBV14,15,CASSQVRLDTGELFF
TRBV13,17,CASSASSGRWWGYGYTF
TRBV5-4,15,CASSLAQGVTDTQYF
TRBV18,11,CASSDDNEQFF
TRBV6-4,15,CASSELPGAQETQYF
TRBV30,18,CAWSPRTSGGPYTGELFF
TRBV5-5,16,CASSLGARTENQPQHF
TRBV27,14,CASSLAGGYNEQFF
TRBV2,14,CASISPRLNTEAFF
TRBV6-1,13,CASSEEGIYGYTF
TRBV5-1,16,CASSLGAGGRDEKLFF
TRBV10-3,14,CAINGQVRNYGYTF
TRBV28,14,CASSLVAAGNEQFF
TRBV18,15,CASSPDRGQDYGYTF
TRBV5-4,13,CASSFEFTDTQYF
TRBV23-1,15,CASPRGRAFGYGYTF
TRBV6-5,13,CASSSGRAETQYF
TRBV7-9,15,CASSLASGGKDTQYF
TRBV7-9,14,CASSPRDSSYEQYF